This TCR beta chain was documented in a study of T cell changes during pregnancy in multiple sclerosis. Germline assignment: CDR1 KGHSY and CDR2 FQNENV. CDR3 length: 13 residues. Trimming pared 4 bases from V and 2 bases from J, leaving 8 bases between. Libraries were prepared by immunoSEQ multiplex PCR; TCRdb keeps only in-frame clonotypes and omits some of them. The sample gives 55,000 to 65,000 clones, approximately 90% of which show up once; almost 0.9% is in the top ten. The sample consisted of peripheral blood, taken in the first trimester of pregnancy. The chain links TRBV16 to TRBJ1-2, with a tentative D call TRBD1 (5 bases). The receptor was derived from a female donor in good health, enrolled as a control in a pregnancy study. The CDR3 loop reads CASSPGSNYGYTF. In nucleotides, the CDR3 is TGTGCCAGCAGCCCAGGGTCGAACTATGGCTACACCTTC.